This T cell receptor beta chain is drawn from a study of PD-1 blockade in classical Hodgkin lymphoma. Points from the study as a whole: Before treatment, TCR diversity in newly diagnosed patients was reportedly lower than in healthy donors. Nivolumab initiated under 1 year post-ASCT led to patient exclusion. A significant rise in TCR diversity was seen by C4D1 for CD4+ cells but not for CD8+ cells. Complete responders' baseline diversity resembled that of newly diagnosed patients.

This clone has just a few counts. The antigen is undetermined. Data came from immunoSEQ multiplex PCR; TCRdb stores just in-frame clones and leaves some out. The sample records approximately 5,000 clones, roughly 66% being singletons. The germline gives CDR1 MRHNA, CDR2 SNTAGT. The CDR3 is 18 amino acids. The junction had 5 bases not matched to a gene; V was cut back by 3 bases and J by 0 bases. Relapse after autologous stem cell transplantation occurred in every patient, and brentuximab vedotin exposure varied. The TCR sequence derives from a human donor with classical Hodgkin lymphoma. Specimen: peripheral blood mononuclear cells (PBMCs), collected before the second cycle of nivolumab. The chain combines TRBV6-4 with TRBJ2-2, with TRBD2 identical over 12 bases. As DNA, the CDR3 is TGTGCCAGCAGTGAAGCACTAGCGGGAGGCGCGAACACCGGGGAGCTGTTTTTT. Translating it yields CASSEALAGGANTGELFF.